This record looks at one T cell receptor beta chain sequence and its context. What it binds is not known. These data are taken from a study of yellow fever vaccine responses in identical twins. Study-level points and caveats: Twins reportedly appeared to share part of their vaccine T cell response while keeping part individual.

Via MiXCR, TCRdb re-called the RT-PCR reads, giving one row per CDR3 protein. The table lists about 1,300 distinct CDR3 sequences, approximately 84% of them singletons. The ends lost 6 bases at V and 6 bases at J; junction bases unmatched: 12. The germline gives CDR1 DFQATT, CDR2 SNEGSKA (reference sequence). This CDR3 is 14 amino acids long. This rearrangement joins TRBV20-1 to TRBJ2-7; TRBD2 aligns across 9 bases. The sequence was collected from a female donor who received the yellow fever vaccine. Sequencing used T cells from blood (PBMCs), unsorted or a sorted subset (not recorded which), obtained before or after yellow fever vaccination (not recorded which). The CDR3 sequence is CSAPPGTSPSEQYF. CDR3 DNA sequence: TGCAGTGCCCCCCCCGGGACTAGCCCCTCCGAGCAGTACTTC.